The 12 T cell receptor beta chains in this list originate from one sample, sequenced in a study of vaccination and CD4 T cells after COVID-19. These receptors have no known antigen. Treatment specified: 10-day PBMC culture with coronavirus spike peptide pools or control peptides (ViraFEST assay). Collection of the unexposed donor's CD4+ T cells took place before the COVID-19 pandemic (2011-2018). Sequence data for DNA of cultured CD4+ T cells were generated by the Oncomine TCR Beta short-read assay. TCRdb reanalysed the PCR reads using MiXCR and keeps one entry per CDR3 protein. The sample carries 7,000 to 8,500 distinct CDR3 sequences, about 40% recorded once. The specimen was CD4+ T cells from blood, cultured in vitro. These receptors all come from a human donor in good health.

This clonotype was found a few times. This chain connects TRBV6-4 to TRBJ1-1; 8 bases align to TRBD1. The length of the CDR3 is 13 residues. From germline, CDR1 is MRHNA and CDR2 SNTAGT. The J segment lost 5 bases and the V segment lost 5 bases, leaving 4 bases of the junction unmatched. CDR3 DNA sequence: TGTGCCAGCAGTCCCAGGGGGCATACTGAAGCTTTCTTT. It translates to CASSPRGHTEAFF.

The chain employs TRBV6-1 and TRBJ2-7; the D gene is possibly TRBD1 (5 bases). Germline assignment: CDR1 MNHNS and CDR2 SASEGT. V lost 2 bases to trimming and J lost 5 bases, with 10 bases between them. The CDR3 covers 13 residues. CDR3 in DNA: TGTGCCAGCAGTGAAAGACAGTTCAACGAGCAGTACTTC. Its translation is CASSERQFNEQYF.

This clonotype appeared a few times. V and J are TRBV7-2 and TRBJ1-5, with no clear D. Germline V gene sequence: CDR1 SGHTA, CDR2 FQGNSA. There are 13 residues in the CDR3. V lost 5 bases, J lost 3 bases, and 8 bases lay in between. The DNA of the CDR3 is TGTGCCAGCAGCGGAAAGGTCAATCAGCCCCAGCATTTT. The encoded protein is CASSGKVNQPQHF.

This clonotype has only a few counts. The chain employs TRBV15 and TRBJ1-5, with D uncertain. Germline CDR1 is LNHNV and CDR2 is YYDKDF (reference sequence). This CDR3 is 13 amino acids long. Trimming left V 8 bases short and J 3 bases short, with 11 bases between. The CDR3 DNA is TGTGCCACCGGTGGGGATTACAATCAGCCCCAGCATTTT. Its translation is CATGGDYNQPQHF.

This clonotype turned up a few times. The CDR3 bases are TGTGCCAGCTCACCGAACACAGGGGACGGAAACACCATATATTTT. It yields the protein CASSPNTGDGNTIYF. This rearrangement joins TRBV18 to TRBJ1-3; 7 bases match TRBD1. Germline-derived CDR1 and CDR2 are KGHSH and LQKENI. The CDR3 extends over 15 amino acids. After removal of 3 bases from V and 4 bases from J, the junction contained 6 bases not matched to a gene.

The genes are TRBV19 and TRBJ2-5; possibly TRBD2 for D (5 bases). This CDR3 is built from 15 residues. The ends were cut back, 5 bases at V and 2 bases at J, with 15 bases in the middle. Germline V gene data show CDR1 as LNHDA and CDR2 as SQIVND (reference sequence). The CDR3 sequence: CASSARGVLQETQYF. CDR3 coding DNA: TGTGCCAGTAGTGCCCGGGGAGTACTACAAGAGACCCAGTACTTC.

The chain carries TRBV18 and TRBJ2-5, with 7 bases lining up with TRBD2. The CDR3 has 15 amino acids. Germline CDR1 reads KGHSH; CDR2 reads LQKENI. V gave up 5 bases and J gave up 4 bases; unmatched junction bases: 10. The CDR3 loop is CASSTSGEGGETQYF. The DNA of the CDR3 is TGTGCCAGCTCAACCTCTGGGGAGGGTGGAGAGACCCAGTACTTC.

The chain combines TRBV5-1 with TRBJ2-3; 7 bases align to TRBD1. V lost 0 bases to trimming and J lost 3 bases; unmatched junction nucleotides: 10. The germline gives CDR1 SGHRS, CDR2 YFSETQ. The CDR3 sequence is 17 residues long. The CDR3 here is CASSLEGASWGTDTQYF. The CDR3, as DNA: TGCGCCAGCAGCTTGGAGGGGGCCTCGTGGGGAACAGATACGCAGTATTTT.

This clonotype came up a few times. The CDR3 loop reads CASSRYGDTEAFF. For the CDR3, the DNA is TGTGCCAGCAGCCGTTATGGCGACACTGAAGCTTTCTTT. The rearrangement uses TRBV6-1 and TRBJ1-1, with D unresolved. This CDR3 contains 13 residues. Trimming left V 6 bases short and J 3 bases short, with 11 bases between. Germline V lookup: CDR1 MNHNS, CDR2 SASEGT.

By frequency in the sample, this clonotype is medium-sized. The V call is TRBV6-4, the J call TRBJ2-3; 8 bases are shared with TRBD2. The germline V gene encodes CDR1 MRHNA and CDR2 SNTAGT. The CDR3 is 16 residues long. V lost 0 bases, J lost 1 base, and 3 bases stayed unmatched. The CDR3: CASSDSRGGGTDTQYF. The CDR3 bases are TGTGCCAGCAGTGACTCCCGGGGGGGCGGCACAGATACGCAGTATTTT.

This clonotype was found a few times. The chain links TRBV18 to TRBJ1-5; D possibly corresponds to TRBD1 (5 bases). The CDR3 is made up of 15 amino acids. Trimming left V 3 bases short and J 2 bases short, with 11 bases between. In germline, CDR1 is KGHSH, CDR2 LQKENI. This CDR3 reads CASSPRGDGNQPQHF. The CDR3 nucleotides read TGTGCCAGCTCACCCCGGGGCGACGGCAATCAGCCCCAGCATTTT. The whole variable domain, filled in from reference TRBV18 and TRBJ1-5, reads NAGVMQNPRHLVRRRGQEARLRCSPMKGHSHVYWYRQLPEEGLKFMVYLQKENIIDESGMPKERFSAEFPKEGPSILRIQQVVRGDSAAYFCASSPRGDGNQPQHFGDGTRLSIL.

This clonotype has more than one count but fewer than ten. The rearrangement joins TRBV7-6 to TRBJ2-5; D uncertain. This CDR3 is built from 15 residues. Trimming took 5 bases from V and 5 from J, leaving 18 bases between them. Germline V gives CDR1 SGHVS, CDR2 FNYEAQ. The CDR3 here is CASSHGRVGWETQYF. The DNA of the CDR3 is TGTGCCAGCAGCCACGGCCGGGTTGGATGGGAGACCCAGTACTTC.